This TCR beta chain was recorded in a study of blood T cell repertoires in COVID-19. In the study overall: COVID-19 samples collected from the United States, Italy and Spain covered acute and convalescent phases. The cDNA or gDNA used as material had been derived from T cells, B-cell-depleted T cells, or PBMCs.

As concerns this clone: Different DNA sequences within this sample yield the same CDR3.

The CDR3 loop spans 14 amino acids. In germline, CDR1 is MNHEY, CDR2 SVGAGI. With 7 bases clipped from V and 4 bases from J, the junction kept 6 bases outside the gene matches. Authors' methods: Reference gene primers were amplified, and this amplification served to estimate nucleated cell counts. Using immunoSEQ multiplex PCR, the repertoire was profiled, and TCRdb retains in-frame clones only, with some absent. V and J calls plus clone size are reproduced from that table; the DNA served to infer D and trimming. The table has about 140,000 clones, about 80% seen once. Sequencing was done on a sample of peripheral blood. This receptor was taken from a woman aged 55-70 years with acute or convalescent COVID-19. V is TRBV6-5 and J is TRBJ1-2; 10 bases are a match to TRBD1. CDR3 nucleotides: TGTGCCAGCATAGAGACAGGGGGCGCCTATGGCTACACCTTC. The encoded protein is CASIETGGAYGYTF.